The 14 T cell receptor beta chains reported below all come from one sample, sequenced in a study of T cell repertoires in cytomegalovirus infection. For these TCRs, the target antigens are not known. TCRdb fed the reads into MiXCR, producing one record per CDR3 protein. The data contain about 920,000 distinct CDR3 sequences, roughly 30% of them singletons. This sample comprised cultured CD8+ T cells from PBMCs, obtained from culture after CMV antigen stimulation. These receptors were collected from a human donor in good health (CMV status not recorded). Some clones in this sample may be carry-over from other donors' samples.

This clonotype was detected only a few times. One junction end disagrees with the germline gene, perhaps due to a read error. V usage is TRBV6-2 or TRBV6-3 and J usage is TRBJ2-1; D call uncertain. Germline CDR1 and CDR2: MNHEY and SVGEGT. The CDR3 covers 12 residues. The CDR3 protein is CASSPIRIQAIF. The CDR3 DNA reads TGTGCCAGCAGCCCTATACGCATCCAGGCGATCTTC.

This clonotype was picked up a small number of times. For the CDR3, the DNA is TGTGCCAGCAAGAACTTGAACACCGGGGAGCTGTTTTTT. This translates into CASKNLNTGELFF. V is TRBV6-2 or TRBV6-3 and J is TRBJ2-2; D uncertain. The germline V and J ends were trimmed by 7 bases and 1 base, with 7 bases remaining between them. The CDR3 sequence is 13 residues long. From germline, CDR1 is MNHEY and CDR2 SVGEGT.

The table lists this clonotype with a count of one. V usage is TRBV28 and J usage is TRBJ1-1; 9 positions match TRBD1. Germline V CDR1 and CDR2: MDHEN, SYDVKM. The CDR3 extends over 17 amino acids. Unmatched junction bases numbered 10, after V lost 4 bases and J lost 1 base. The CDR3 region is CASSSIKQGAPNTEAFF. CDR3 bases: TGTGCCAGCAGTTCCATCAAACAGGGGGCCCCGAACACTGAAGCTTTCTTT.

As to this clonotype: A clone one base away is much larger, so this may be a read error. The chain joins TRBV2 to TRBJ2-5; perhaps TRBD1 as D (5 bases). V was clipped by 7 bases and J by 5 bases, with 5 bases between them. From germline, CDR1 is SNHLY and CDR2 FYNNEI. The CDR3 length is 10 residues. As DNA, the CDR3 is TGTGCCAGCAAGGGGGAGACCCAGTACTTC. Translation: CASKGETQYF.

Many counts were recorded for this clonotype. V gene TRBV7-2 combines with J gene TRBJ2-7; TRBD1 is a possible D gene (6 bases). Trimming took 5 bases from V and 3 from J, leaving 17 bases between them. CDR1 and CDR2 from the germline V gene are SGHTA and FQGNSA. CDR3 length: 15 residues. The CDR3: CASSQGPGHIYEQYV. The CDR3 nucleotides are TGTGCCAGCAGCCAAGGCCCGGGACACATCTACGAGCAGTACGTC.

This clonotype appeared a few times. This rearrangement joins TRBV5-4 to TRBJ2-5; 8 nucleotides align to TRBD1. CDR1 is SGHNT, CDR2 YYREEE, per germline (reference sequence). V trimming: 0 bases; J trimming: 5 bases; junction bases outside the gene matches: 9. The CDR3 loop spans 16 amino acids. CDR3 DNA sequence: TGTGCCAGCAGCTTGGCTACAGGGGGGCCCGGGGAGACCCAGTACTTC. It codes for CASSLATGGPGETQYF.

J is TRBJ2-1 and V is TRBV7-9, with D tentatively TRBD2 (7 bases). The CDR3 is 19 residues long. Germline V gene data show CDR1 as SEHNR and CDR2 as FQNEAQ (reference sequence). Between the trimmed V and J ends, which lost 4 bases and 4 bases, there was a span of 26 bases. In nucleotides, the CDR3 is TGTGCCAGCAGCTCCACCGTTACAGGGTATGGGGAGGGTTACAATGAGCAGTTCTTC. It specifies CASSSTVTGYGEGYNEQFF.

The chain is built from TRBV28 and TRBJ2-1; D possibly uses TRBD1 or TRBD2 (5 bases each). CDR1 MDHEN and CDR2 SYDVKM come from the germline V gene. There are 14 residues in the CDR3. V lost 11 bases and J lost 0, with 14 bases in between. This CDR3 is CAWGRGSSYNEQFF. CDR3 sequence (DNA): TGTGCCTGGGGCCGAGGGAGCTCCTACAATGAGCAGTTCTTC.

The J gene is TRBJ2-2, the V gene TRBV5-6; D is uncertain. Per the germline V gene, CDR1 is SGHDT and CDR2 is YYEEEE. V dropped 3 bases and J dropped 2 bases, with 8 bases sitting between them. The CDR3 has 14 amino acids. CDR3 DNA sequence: TGTGCCAGCAGCTCCTTCCTCAACACCGGGGAGCTGTTTTTT. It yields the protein CASSSFLNTGELFF.

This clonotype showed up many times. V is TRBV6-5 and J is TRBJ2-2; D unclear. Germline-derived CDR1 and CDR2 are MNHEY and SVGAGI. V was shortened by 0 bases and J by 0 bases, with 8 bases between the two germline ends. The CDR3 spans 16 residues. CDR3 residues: CASSYSVPANTGELFF. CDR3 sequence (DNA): TGTGCCAGCAGTTACTCGGTACCGGCGAACACCGGGGAGCTGTTTTTT.

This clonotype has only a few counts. The CDR3 DNA sequence: TGTGCCAGCAGTTACCCCAGGGTTTCCTCTGGAAACACCATATATTTT. Translated: CASSYPRVSSGNTIYF. This sequence joins TRBV6-6 and TRBJ1-3; D might be TRBD1 (5 bases). Deletions cut 2 bases from V and 0 bases from J, with 11 bases between. Germline V gene data show CDR1 as MNHNY and CDR2 as SVGAGI (reference sequence). CDR3 size: 16 residues.

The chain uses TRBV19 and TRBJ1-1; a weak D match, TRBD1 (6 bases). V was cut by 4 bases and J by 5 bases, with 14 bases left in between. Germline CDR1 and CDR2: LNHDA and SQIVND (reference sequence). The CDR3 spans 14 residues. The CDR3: CASSNGGSKTEAFF. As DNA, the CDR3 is TGTGCCAGTAGTAACGGGGGCAGTAAAACTGAAGCTTTCTTT.

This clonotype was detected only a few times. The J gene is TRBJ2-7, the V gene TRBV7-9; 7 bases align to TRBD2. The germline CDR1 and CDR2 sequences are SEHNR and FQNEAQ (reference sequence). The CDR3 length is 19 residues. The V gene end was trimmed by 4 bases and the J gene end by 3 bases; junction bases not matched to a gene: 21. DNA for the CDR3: TGTGCCAGCAGCTGGTCGTCAGGGAGCGGGACTCCCGGGGTCTACGAGCAGTACGTC. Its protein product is CASSWSSGSGTPGVYEQYV.

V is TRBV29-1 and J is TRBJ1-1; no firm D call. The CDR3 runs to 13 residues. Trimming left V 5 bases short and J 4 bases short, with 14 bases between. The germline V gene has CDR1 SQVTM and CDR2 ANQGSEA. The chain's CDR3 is CSVLVGYPTEAFF. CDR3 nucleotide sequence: TGCAGCGTTCTAGTAGGGTACCCCACTGAAGCTTTCTTT.